The text below deals with one TCR beta chain. As yet, its antigen is unknown. A junction boundary mismatches the germline segment, possibly from a read error. Establishment of the diagnosis relied upon clinical symptoms, serum thyroxine, TRAb, thyroid ultrasound and orbital computed tomography. TCR beta CDR3 amplification used RNA transcripts. The library came from an HTBI-primed first-round RT-PCR and a second-round multiplex PCR. TCRdb fed the multiplex PCR reads into MiXCR, producing one record per CDR3 protein. The data show roughly 230,000 distinct CDR3 sequences, around a fifth seen once. The sample comes from a study of Graves' ophthalmopathy and Graves' hyperthyroidism. General study findings and limits: Ophthalmopathy progression prediction by the model yielded a sensitivity of approximately 70% and a specificity of roughly 74%.

The CDR3 length is 14 residues. The rearrangement links TRBV12-3 or TRBV12-4 to TRBJ1-2; 7 bases agree with TRBD1. The material sequenced was peripheral blood. The TCR comes from a woman between 45 and 60 years old with Graves' ophthalmopathy. The CDR3, as DNA: TGTGCCAGCAGTTCCCTGACAGGGCACTATGGCTACATCTTC. This gives the protein CASSSLTGHYGYIF.